What follows are 15 T cell receptor beta chains derived from one specimen sequenced in a study of blood T cells in healthy people across ages. The authors ran a second PCR of about 6 to 11 cycles using a sample-barcoded 5' primer and a J-beta primer mix. TCRdb ran MiXCR on the 5' RACE reads and lists one entry per CDR3 protein. Among approximately 780,000 distinct CDR3 sequences, roughly 26% were seen once, and the ten largest hold 3%. The sample also formed part of further work on T cells of mothers and their children.

Input material: blood. Receptors originate from a boy between 5 and 17 years old in good health.

The genes are TRBV6-1 and TRBJ2-1; a weak D match, TRBD2 (7 bases). The V gene lost 6 bases and the J gene lost 0 bases, with 18 bases spanning the gap. The germline gives CDR1 MNHNS, CDR2 SASEGT. The CDR3 consists of 17 residues. The CDR3 loop is CASRGGGDSLSYNEQFF. CDR3 DNA sequence: TGTGCCAGCAGGGGAGGGGGAGACAGCCTCTCCTACAATGAGCAGTTCTTC.

This clonotype was found many times. The gene calls are TRBV15 and TRBJ2-5; 7 nucleotides align to TRBD2. Germline V gene data show CDR1 as LNHNV and CDR2 as YYDKDF (reference sequence). This CDR3 has 16 amino acids. V gave up 0 bases and J gave up 5 bases; unmatched junction bases: 9. Here the CDR3 reads CATSRDLPSGTETQYF. The CDR3 coding sequence is TGTGCCACCAGCAGAGATTTACCTAGCGGCACCGAGACCCAGTACTTC.

This clonotype was picked up a small number of times. The genes are TRBV10-3 and TRBJ2-7; possibly TRBD1 or TRBD2 for D (5 bases each). V was pared by 6 bases and J by 4 bases, with 19 bases between. Germline lookup yields CDR1 ENHRY and CDR2 SYGVKD. The CDR3 contains 15 residues. The CDR3 DNA follows: TGTGCCATCAGGACACGAGGGGCGAAGATGTACGAGCAGTACTTC. It specifies CAIRTRGAKMYEQYF.

The chain has TRBV7-6 and TRBJ1-3; the D gene is possibly TRBD1 (5 bases). The CDR3 has 14 residues. V dropped 4 bases and J dropped 6 bases, with 13 bases sitting between them. Germline assignment: CDR1 SGHVS and CDR2 FNYEAQ. The CDR3 bases are TGTGCCAGCAGCTGGGGGTCTTCGGTAAACACCATATATTTT. Protein: CASSWGSSVNTIYF. The full variable domain, in which reference TRBV7-6 and TRBJ1-3 provide the parts outside the CDR3, is GAGVSQSPRYKVTKRGQDVALRCDPISGHVSLYWYRQALGQGPEFLTYFNYEAQQDKSGLPNDRFSAERPEGSISTLTIQRTEQRDSAMYRCASSWGSSVNTIYFGEGSWLTVV.

Only a few counts were recorded for this clonotype. J is TRBJ2-5 and V is TRBV15; 10 nucleotides match TRBD2. The closer fit of TRBJ2-1 to the DNA end suggests the J call may be wrong. The CDR3 loop spans 16 amino acids. Germline V gives CDR1 LNHNV, CDR2 YYDKDF (reference sequence). DNA for the CDR3: TGTGCCACCAGCAGCCTAAGGACTAGCGGAACCAATGAGCAGTTCTTC. Its protein is CATSSLRTSGTNEQFF.

This rearrangement joins TRBV5-5 to TRBJ2-1; unclear D gene. V lost 1 base, J lost 0 bases, and 8 bases lay in between. Germline V lookup: CDR1 SGHKS, CDR2 YYEKEE (reference sequence). The CDR3 consists of 15 residues. Written as DNA, the CDR3 is TGTGCCAGCAGCTTGTGGGTTAGCTCCTACAATGAGCAGTTCTTC. Encoded protein: CASSLWVSSYNEQFF.

CDR3 DNA sequence: TGCGCCAGCAGCTTGGAAGGGGACAGGGGACCGACGGGTGGAAACACCATATATTTT. This gives the protein CASSLEGDRGPTGGNTIYF. The rearrangement links TRBV5-1 to TRBJ1-3; 10 positions agree with TRBD1. Germline assignment: CDR1 SGHRS and CDR2 YFSETQ. V lost 0 bases and J lost 3; bases outside the gene matches: 12. The length of the CDR3 is 19 residues.

This clonotype showed up just a few times. This chain uses TRBV7-9 with TRBJ2-7; 8 positions agree with TRBD2. CDR3 length: 14 residues. V shed 5 bases, J shed 7 bases, and the junction held 10 bases outside the gene matches. CDR1 is SEHNR, CDR2 FQNEAQ, per germline (reference sequence). The CDR3 region is CASSPPGGDGEQYF. The CDR3 nucleotides read TGTGCCAGCAGCCCCCCCGGGGGGGACGGAGAGCAGTACTTC.

This clonotype has a single count. The genes are TRBV5-1 and TRBJ2-2; 11 nucleotides match TRBD2. Trimming removed 3 bases from V and 6 bases from J; junction bases left unmatched: 10. The CDR3 runs 17 residues. The V gene's germline CDR1 is SGHRS and CDR2 YFSETQ. The CDR3 region is CASSSGTSGLKPGELFF. The CDR3 DNA reads as TGCGCCAGCAGCTCGGGGACTAGCGGTCTAAAACCCGGGGAGCTGTTTTTT.

The rearrangement joins TRBV12-3 or TRBV12-4 to TRBJ1-2; 8 bases are shared with TRBD1. J lost 4 bases, V lost 1 base, and 5 bases had no gene match. CDR3 size: 15 residues. The CDR3 sequence is CASSLGDRNPYGYTF. The DNA for the CDR3 is TGTGCCAGCAGTTTAGGGGACAGGAACCCCTATGGCTACACCTTC.

The chain employs TRBV25-1 and TRBJ1-2; 10 nucleotides agree with TRBD1. CDR3 length: 15 amino acids. With V trimmed by 3 bases and J by 8 bases, 9 bases remained unmatched. Germline CDR1 is MGHDK and CDR2 is SYGVNS. The CDR3 DNA reads as TGTGCCAGCAGTGAGCCGGGACAGGGGAAGAACGGCTACACCTTC. Its protein is CASSEPGQGKNGYTF.

This clonotype has more than one count but fewer than ten. The chain has TRBV7-2 and TRBJ2-1; D ambiguous. The CDR3 has 13 residues. Trimming took 4 bases from V and 7 from J, leaving 11 bases between them. The V gene's germline CDR1 is SGHTA and CDR2 FQGNSA. The DNA of the CDR3 is TGTGCCAGCAGCTGGGTTAGGGAAAATGAGCAGTTCTTC. This encodes CASSWVRENEQFF.

This clonotype has at least ten counts. V usage is TRBV10-2 and J usage is TRBJ2-5; D might be TRBD1 (6 bases). The CDR3 extends over 12 amino acids. Germline CDR1 and CDR2: WSHSY and SAAADI. Trimming left V 6 bases short and J 5 bases short, with 10 bases between. The CDR3 bases are TGCGCCAGCAGGGGGGCCAGGGAGACCCAGTACTTC. Protein product: CASRGARETQYF.

This clonotype was detected a few times. The genes are TRBV7-3 and TRBJ2-5; the D gene is possibly TRBD2 (5 bases). The closer fit of TRBJ2-1 to the DNA end suggests the J call may be wrong. The CDR3 totals 14 residues. Germline-derived CDR1 and CDR2 are SGHTA and FQGTGA. The CDR3 here is CASSPGWGADEQFF. The CDR3 DNA is TGTGCCAGCAGCCCCGGGTGGGGAGCAGATGAGCAGTTCTTC.

J is TRBJ2-4 and V is TRBV3-1; unclear D gene. The length of the CDR3 is 13 residues. The V end was cut by 0 bases, the J end by 7 bases, with 7 bases between. CDR1 is LGHDT, CDR2 YNNKEL, per germline (reference sequence). This chain's CDR3 is CASSQEQANIQYF. The DNA of the CDR3 is TGTGCCAGCAGCCAAGAGCAGGCTAACATTCAGTACTTC.